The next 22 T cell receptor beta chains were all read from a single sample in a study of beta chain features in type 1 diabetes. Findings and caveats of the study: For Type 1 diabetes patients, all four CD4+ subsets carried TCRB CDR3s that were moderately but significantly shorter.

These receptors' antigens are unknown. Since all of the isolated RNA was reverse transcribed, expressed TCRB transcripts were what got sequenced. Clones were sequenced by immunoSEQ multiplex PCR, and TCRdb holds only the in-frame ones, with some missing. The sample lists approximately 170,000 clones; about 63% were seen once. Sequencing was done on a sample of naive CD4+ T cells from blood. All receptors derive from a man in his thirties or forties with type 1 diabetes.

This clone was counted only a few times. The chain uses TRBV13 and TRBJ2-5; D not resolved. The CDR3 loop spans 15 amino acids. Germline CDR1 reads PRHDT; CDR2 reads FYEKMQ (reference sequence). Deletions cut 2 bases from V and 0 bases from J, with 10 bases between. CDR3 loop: CASSLRIAYQETQYF. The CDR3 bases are TGTGCCAGCAGCTTAAGGATAGCTTACCAAGAGACCCAGTACTTC.

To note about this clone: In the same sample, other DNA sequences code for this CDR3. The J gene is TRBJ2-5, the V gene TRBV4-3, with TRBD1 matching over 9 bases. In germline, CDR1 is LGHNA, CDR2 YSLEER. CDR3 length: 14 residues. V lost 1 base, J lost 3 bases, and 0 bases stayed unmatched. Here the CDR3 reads CASSQGQGEETQYF. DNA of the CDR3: TGCGCCAGCAGCCAAGGACAGGGGGAAGAGACCCAGTACTTC.

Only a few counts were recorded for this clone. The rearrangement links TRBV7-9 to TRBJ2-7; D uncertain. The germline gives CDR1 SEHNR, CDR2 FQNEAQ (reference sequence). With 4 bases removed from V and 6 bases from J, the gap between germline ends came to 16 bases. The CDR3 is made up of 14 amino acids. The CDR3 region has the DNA TGTGCCAGCAGCTCCCCCGGAGCTTTTACCGAGCAGTACTTC. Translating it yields CASSSPGAFTEQYF.

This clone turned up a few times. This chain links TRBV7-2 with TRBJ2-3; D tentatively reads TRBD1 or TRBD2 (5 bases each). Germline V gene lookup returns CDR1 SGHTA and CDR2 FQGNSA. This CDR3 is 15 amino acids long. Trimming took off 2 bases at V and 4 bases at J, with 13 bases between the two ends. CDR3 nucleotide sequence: TGTGCCAGCAGCTTAATGAGGGGAGCCCCAGATACGCAGTATTTT. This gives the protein CASSLMRGAPDTQYF.

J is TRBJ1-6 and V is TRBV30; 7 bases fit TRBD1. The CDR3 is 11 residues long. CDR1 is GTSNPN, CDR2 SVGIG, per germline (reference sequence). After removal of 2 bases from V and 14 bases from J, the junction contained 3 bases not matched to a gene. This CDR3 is CAWSLGGTLHF. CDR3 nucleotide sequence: TGTGCCTGGAGTTTAGGGGGCACCCTCCACTTT.

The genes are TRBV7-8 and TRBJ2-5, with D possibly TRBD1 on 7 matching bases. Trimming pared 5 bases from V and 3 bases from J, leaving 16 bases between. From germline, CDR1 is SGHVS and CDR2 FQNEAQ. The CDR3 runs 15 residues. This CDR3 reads CASSGGTATEETQYF. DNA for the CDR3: TGTGCCAGCAGCGGAGGGACAGCAACTGAAGAGACCCAGTACTTC. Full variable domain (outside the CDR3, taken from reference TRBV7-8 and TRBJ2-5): GAGVSQSPRYKVAKRGQDVALRCDPISGHVSLFWYQQALGQGPEFLTYFQNEAQLDKSGLPSDRFFAERPEGSVSTLKIQRTQQEDSAVYLCASSGGTATEETQYFGPGTRLLVL.

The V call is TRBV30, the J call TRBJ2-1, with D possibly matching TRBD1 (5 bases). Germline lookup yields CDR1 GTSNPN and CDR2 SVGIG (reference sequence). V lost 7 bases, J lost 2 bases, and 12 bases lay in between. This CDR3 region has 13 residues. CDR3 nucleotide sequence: TGTGCCTCCCGACAGCAGACCTACAATGAGCAGTTCTTC. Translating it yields CASRQQTYNEQFF. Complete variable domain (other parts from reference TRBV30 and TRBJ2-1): SQTIHQWPATLVQPVGSPLSLECTVEGTSNPNLYWYRQAAGRGLQLLFYSVGIGQISSEVPQNLSASRPQDRQFILSSKKLLLSDSGFYLCASRQQTYNEQFFGPGTRLTVL.

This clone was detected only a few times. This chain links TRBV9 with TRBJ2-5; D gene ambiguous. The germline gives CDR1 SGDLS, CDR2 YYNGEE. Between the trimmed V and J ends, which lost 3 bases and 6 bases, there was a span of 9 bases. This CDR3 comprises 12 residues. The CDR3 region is CASSADWKTQYF. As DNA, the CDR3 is TGTGCCAGCAGCGCGGATTGGAAGACCCAGTACTTC.

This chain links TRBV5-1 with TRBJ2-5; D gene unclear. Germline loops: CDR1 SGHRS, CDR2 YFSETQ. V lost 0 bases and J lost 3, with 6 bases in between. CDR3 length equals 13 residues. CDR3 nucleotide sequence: TGCGCCAGCAGCTTGGGTGGAGAAGAGACCCAGTACTTC. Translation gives CASSLGGEETQYF. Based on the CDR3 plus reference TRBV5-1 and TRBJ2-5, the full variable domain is KAGVTQTPRYLIKTRGQQVTLSCSPISGHRSVSWYQQTPGQGLQFLFEYFSETQRNKGNFPGRFSGRQFSNSRSEMNVSTLELGDSALYLCASSLGGEETQYFGPGTRLLVL.

For the CDR3, the DNA is TGCGCCAGCAGCTTGGAACCAGGGGATCGAATGGAGACCCAGTACTTC. The encoded protein is CASSLEPGDRMETQYF. The chain links TRBV5-1 to TRBJ2-5; D is perhaps TRBD1 (6 bases). V was cut by 0 bases and J by 5 bases, with 17 bases left in between. CDR3 length: 16 residues. Germline V CDR1 and CDR2: SGHRS, YFSETQ.

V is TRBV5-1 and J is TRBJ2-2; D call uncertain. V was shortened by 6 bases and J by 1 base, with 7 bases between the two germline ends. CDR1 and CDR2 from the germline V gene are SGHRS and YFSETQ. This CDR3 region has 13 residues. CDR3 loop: CASNPENTGELFF. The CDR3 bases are TGCGCCAGCAACCCTGAGAACACCGGGGAGCTGTTTTTT.

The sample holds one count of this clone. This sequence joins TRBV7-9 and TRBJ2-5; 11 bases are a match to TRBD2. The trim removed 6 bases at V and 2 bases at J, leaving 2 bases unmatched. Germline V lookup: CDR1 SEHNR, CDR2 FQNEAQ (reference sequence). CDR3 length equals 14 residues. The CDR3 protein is CASRSSGGQETQYF. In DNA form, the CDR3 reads TGTGCCAGCAGATCTAGCGGGGGGCAAGAGACCCAGTACTTC.

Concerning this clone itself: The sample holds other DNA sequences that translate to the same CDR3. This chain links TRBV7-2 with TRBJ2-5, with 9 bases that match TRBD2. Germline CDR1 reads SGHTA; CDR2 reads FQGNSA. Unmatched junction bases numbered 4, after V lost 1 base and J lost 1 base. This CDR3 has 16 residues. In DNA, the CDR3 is TGTGCCAGCAGCTTAGTTTCTAGCGGGGCCCAAGAGACCCAGTACTTC. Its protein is CASSLVSSGAQETQYF.

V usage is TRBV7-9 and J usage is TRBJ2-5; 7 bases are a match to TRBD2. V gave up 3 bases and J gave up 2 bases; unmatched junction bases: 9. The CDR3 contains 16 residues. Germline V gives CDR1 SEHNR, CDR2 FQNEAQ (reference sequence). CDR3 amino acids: CASSFATPGRQETQYF. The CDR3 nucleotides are TGTGCCAGCAGCTTTGCGACCCCCGGGAGGCAAGAGACCCAGTACTTC.

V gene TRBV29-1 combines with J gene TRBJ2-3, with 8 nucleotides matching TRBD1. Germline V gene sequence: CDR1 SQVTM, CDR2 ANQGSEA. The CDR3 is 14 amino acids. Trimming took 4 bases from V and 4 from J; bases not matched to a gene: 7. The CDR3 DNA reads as TGCAGCGTTGTTTGGACAGGGCCCCCAGATACGCAGTATTTT. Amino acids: CSVVWTGPPDTQYF.

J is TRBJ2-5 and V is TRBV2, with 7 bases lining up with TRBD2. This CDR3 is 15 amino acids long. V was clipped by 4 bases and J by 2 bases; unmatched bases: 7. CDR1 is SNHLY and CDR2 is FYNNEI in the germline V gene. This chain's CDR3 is CASSGSSGKQETQYF. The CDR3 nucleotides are TGTGCCAGCAGTGGGTCTAGCGGCAAACAAGAGACCCAGTACTTC.

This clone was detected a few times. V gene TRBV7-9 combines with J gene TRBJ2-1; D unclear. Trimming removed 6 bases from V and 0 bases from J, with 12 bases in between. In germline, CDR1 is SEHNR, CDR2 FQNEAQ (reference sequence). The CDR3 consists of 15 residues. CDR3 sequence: CASSIQRVSYNEQFF. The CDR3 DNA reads TGTGCCAGCAGTATTCAAAGGGTCTCCTACAATGAGCAGTTCTTC.

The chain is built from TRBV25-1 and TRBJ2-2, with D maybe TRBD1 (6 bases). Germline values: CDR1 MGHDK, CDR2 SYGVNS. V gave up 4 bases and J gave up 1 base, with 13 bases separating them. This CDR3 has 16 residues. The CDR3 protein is CASSAPGTQNTGELFF. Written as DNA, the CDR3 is TGTGCCAGCAGTGCGCCCGGGACACAGAACACCGGGGAGCTGTTTTTT.

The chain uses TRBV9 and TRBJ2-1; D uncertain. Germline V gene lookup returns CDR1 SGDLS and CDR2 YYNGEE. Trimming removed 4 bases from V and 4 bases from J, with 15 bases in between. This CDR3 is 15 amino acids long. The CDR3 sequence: CASSPKDPYYNEQFF. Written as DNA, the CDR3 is TGTGCCAGCAGCCCCAAAGATCCCTATTACAATGAGCAGTTCTTC.

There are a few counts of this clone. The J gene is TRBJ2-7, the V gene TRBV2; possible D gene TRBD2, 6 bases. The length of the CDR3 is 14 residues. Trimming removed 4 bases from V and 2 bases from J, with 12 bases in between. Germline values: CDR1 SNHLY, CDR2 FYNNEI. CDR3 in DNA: TGTGCCAGCAGTGCGGGGGTCGGGGCCTACGAGCAGTACTTC. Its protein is CASSAGVGAYEQYF.

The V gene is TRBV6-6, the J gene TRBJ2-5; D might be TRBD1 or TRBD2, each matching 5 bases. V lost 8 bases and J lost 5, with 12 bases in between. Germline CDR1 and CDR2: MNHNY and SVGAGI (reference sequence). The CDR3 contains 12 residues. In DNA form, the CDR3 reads TGTGCCAGCGGGACCCGCCAGGAGACCCAGTACTTC. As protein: CASGTRQETQYF.

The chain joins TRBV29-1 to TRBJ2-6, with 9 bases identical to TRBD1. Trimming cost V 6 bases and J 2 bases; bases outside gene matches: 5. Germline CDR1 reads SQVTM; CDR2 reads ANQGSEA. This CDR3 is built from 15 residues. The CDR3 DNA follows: TGCAGCGTGGACAGGGGCCTACCTGGGGCCAACGTCCTGACTTTC. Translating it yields CSVDRGLPGANVLTF.